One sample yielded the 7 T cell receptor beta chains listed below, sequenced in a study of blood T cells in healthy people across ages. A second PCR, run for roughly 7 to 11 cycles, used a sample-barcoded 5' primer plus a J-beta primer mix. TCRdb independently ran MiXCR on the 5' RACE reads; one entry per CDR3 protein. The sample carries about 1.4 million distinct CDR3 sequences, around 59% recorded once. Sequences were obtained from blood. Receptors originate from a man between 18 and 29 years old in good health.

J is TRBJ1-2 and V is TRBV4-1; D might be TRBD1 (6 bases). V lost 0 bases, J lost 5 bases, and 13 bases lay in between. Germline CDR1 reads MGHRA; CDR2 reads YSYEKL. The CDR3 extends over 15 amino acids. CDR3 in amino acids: CASSQDGGRQYGYTF. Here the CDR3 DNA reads TGCGCCAGCAGCCAAGATGGGGGGCGACAGTATGGCTACACCTTC.

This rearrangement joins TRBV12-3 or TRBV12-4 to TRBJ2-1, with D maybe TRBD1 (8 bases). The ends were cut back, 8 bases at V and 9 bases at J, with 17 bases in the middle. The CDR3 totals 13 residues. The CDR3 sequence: CASVDRGGGEQFF. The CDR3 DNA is TGTGCCAGCGTTGACAGGGGAGGGGGTGAGCAGTTCTTC.

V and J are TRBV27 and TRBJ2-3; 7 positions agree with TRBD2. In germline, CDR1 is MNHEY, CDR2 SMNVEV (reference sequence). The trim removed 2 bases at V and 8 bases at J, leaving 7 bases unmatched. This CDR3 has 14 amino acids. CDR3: CASSLAGDHRTQYF. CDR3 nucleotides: TGTGCCAGCAGTTTAGCGGGAGACCATCGTACGCAGTATTTT.

The CDR3 is CASSYNLGGRDTQYF. The CDR3 DNA reads TGTGCCAGCAGTTACAATTTGGGAGGGCGGGATACGCAGTATTTT. The rearrangement links TRBV6-6 to TRBJ2-3; TRBD2 agrees at 7 bases. The CDR3 has 15 residues. Germline loops: CDR1 MNHNY, CDR2 SVGAGI (reference sequence). V was pared by 2 bases and J by 6 bases, with 8 bases of the junction left unmatched.

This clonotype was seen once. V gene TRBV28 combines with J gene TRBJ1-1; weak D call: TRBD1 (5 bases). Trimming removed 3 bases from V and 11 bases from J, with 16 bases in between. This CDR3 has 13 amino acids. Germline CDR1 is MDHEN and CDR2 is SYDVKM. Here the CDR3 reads CASSFGAVVGAFF. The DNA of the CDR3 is TGTGCCAGCAGTTTCGGGGCGGTGGTCGGTGCTTTCTTT. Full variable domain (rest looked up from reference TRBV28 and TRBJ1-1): DVKVTQSSRYLVKRTGEKVFLECVQDMDHENMFWYRQDPGLGLRLIYFSYDVKMKEKGDIPEGYSVSREKKERFSLILESASTNQTSMYLCASSFGAVVGAFFGQGTRLTVV.

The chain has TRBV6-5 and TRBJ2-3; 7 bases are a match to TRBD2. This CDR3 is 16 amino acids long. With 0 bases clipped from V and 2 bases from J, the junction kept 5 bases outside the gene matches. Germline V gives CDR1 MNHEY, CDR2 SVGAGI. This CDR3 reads CASSYSGSGTTDTQYF. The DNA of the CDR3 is TGTGCCAGCAGTTACTCTGGGAGCGGGACCACAGATACGCAGTATTTT.

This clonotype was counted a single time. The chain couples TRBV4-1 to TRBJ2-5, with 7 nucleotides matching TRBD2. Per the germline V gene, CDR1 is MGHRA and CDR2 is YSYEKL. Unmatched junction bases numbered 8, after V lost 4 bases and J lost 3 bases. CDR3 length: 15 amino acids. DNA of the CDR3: TGCGCCAGCAGCCCGCGGACTAGAGGTGAAGAGACCCAGTACTTC. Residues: CASSPRTRGEETQYF.